These 8 T cell receptor beta chains were sequenced from one sample in a study of CD8+ T cells in alopecia areata (dated 2018 in TCRdb). The library was prepared using the immunoSEQ multiplex PCR assay. To provide template for TCR sequencing, every sample had RNA extracted and reverse transcribed into cDNA. Sourced from immuneACCESS, this table was stored by TCRdb with only in-frame sequences that have V and J called. A share of the clones is absent; for the studies checked, an unresolved V gene accounts for under half, and the remainder has no known explanation. This sample is represented by 79,000 or so clones; around 65% of them were singletons. The ten top clones hold 20% to 25% of the sample. The time point label, read with the paper, signifies: less than 25 weeks on oral tofacitinib. The treatment or condition tag for this specimen amounts to: oral pan-JAK inhibitor, 5-10 mg twice daily. The sequences come from CD8+ T cells sorted from blood, collected at week 24, from a patient treated with tofacitinib. These receptors all come from a human donor with alopecia areata.

The V call is TRBV2, the J call TRBJ2-3; possible D gene TRBD1, 5 bases. This CDR3 has 16 amino acids. Per germline, CDR1 SNHLY and CDR2 FYNNEI. V lost 2 bases to trimming and J lost 2 bases, with 14 bases between them. CDR3 region: CASSEWSSGYTDTQYF. CDR3 sequence (DNA): TGTGCCAGCAGTGAATGGTCGTCAGGGTACACAGATACGCAGTATTTT. The full variable domain, in which reference TRBV2 and TRBJ2-3 provide the parts outside the CDR3, is EPEVTQTPSHQVTQMGQEVILRCVPISNHLYFYWYRQILGQKVEFLVSFYNNEISEKSEIFDDQFSVERPDGSNFTLKIRSTKLEDSAMYFCASSEWSSGYTDTQYFGPGTRLTVL.

The chain recombines TRBV7-9 with TRBJ2-7, with a weak D call TRBD1 (5 bases). Germline CDR1 is SEHNR and CDR2 is FQNEAQ (reference sequence). Trimming took off 8 bases at V and 1 base at J, with 12 bases between the two ends. This CDR3 contains 13 residues. The CDR3 region has the DNA TGTGCCAGCGGCCAAGGGGCGTCCTACGAGCAGTACTTC. Translating gives CASGQGASYEQYF.

A remark on this clone: A much more abundant neighbour one base away suggests this may be a read error. CDR3 nucleotide sequence: TGTGCCAGCGGCTTAGCGTGGGCAGGGTTGCATGAAAAACTGTTTTTT. Its translation is CASGLAWAGLHEKLFF. The chain is built from TRBV7-8 and TRBJ1-4; TRBD1 might be the D (5 bases). The germline V gene has CDR1 SGHVS and CDR2 FQNEAQ. The CDR3 loop spans 16 amino acids.

This clone was seen more than once but under ten times. The chain uses TRBV4-3 and TRBJ2-2; D uncertain. The germline CDR1 and CDR2 sequences are LGHNA and YSLEER. This CDR3 contains 14 residues. The V gene lost 0 bases and the J gene lost 6 bases, with 8 bases spanning the gap. The CDR3 DNA follows: TGCGCCAGCAGCCAAGATCCGGGTCCCGGGGAGCTGTTTTTT. Its translation: CASSQDPGPGELFF.

V gene TRBV6-1 combines with J gene TRBJ2-5; D gene ambiguous. Germline CDR1 reads MNHNS; CDR2 reads SASEGT. Deletions cut 3 bases from V and 1 base from J, with 21 bases between. This CDR3 spans 18 amino acids. The CDR3 DNA sequence: TGTGCCAGCAGTGACATGGACGGAGCCCCAAACCCCCAAGAGACCCAGTACTTC. Amino acids: CASSDMDGAPNPQETQYF.

This clone was picked up a small number of times. The rearrangement uses TRBV21-1 and TRBJ2-5; the table gives TRBD2 as D, unverified against the DNA. TRBV21-1 is deemed a pseudogene. The CDR3 has 20 residues. The CDR3 spells CASSKEPGTSGRAVQETQYF. For the CDR3, the DNA is TGTGCCAGCAGCAAAGAACCCGGGACTAGCGGGAGGGCAGTACAAGAGACCCAGTACTTC.

Written as DNA, the CDR3 is TGTGCCACCAGCAGAGATTTGGGAACGTACCAGCCCCAGCATTTT. Its translation is CATSRDLGTYQPQHF. This sequence joins TRBV15 and TRBJ1-5; D not certain. This CDR3 has 15 amino acids. Germline V gene data show CDR1 as LNHNV and CDR2 as YYDKDF (reference sequence). Trimming took 0 bases from V and 7 from J, leaving 13 bases between them.

The genes are TRBV7-8 and TRBJ1-2, with 9 bases matching TRBD1. J gave up 3 bases and V 5 bases, and 10 bases lay outside the gene matches. This CDR3 is built from 16 residues. CDR1 is SGHVS, CDR2 FQNEAQ, per germline. CDR3 protein: CASSLGQGLEDYGYTF. The CDR3 nucleotides are TGTGCCAGCAGCCTCGGACAGGGGCTGGAGGACTATGGCTACACCTTC.